This note documents a single TCR beta chain sequence. Its cognate antigen is unknown. Mismatch with germline at one junction end may stem from a read error. The authors built bulk TCR libraries by previously described methods with listed TCR primers. TCRdb passed the PCR reads through MiXCR, listing each CDR3 protein once. The repertoire includes approximately 590,000 distinct CDR3 sequences, over 25% of them detected once, and 0.75% to 0.8% sits in the top ten. Naive CD8 T cells were sorted as CD8+CD4-CCR7+CD45RA+. The sample belongs to a study of molecular identifiers for immune sequencing clone quantification. Points from the study as a whole: Identical barcode-sharing TCR molecules could lead to underestimated sizes for highly expanded clones. Under 1% of molecules in naive cells, but over 99% of effector molecules, belonged to clones above 20 RNA copies.

The CDR3 runs 15 residues. The rearrangement uses TRBV5-3 and TRBJ2-1; 8 bases line up with TRBD1. TRBV5-3 is designated an ORF whose function remains uncertain. Material for sequencing was naive CD8+ T cells from blood, with Jurkat cell RNA spiked in. Subset noted: FACS-sorted CD8+CD4-CCR7+CD45RA+ naive T cells. This clonotype was sampled from a human donor in good health. Some libraries in this study had Jurkat cell RNA spiked in. DNA for the CDR3: TGTGCCAGCAGCTACCAGGGGGCGCAGGTTTATGAGCAGTTCTTC. The encoded protein is CASSYQGAQVYEQFF.